This T cell receptor beta chain originates from a study of a mutant IDH1 vaccine in newly diagnosed glioma (dated by TCRdb to the early 2020s). Concerning the study at large: Eight vaccinations were administered to patients in weeks 1, 3, 5, 7, 11, 15, 19 and 23, corresponding to visits V03 through V10. Longitudinal TCRB deep sequencing was done for fewer than 30 treated patients, wherever samples were available for exploratory analyses. Peripheral blood was drawn at six visits: V03 (baseline), V05, V07, V10, V12 and V13. Of the roughly 33 treated patients, around 62% were male and approximately 38% were female, and the mean age was 40.4 years. Vaccination started 4-6 weeks after radiotherapy alone, or was given together with temozolomide cycles in the groups whose treatment included chemotherapy. Before enrollment, patients had received standard therapy of radiotherapy alone, temozolomide alone, or radiochemotherapy with temozolomide; most received the combination. What the work shows at the level of the full study, not this receptor alone: PBMC samples for TCRB deep sequencing were selected based on availability. The authors stated that sample limitations prevented analyses of patient blood samples from being reproduced. Across multiple MHC alleles, vaccine-induced immune responses were seen in around 93% of patients. No apparent relationship was observed between pseudoprogression and alterations in the top peripheral T cell clonotypes detected by TCRB sequencing.

The intended sense of this specimen's time point label: week 23, last vaccination. Every vaccine dose consisted of 300 ug of a 20-mer mutant IDH1 peptide in Montanide, administered subcutaneously together with topical imiquimod. Donors had newly diagnosed WHO grade 3 or 4 IDH1-mutant astrocytomas with loss of nuclear ATRX. The samples were drawn from NOA16, a multicentre, single-arm, open-label phase I trial in Germany that tested a mutant IDH1 peptide vaccine in humans for the first time. Genomic DNA for TCRB sequencing was extracted from EDTA blood using the DNeasy Blood and Tissue Kit. With regard to this clone: The antigen it recognizes is unknown. No much larger clonotype is one base removed from it; base qualities were not supplied.

The germline V gene provides CDR1 SGHAT and CDR2 FQNNGV. Unmatched junction bases come to 5, with V trimmed by 5 bases and J by 7 bases. The CDR3, from cysteine to phenylalanine, totals 13 residues. The sequence is cut down to CDR3 DNA, 39 bases in frame from base 1. The library was made by the immunoSEQ multiplex PCR assay. Rearranged TCR beta chain sequences were amplified with the hsTCRB Kit following the manufacturer's protocol. Sequencing of TCRB libraries was carried out on an Illumina MiSeq. As for how the authors treated the data: The kit vendor's proprietary platform handled demultiplexing, trimming and gene mapping. TCRdb mirrors the immuneACCESS table, restricted to in-frame sequences. Some clones are absent from its copies; in checked studies, under half trace to an unresolved V gene, and the reason for the others is unknown. V and J calls and clone size come straight from that table; D and trimming were deduced from the DNA. The sample table holds about 43,000 clones, of which approximately 84% were seen once. The ten largest clones capture 2.4% of the sample.

The V and J segments used are TRBV11-2 and TRBJ2-1, with 7 bases matching TRBD2. The receptor comes from a woman between 18 and 29 years old with glioma. Some clones in this sample may be carry-over from other donors' samples. This specimen was PBMCs, taken from a glioma patient whose treatment included an IDH1 peptide vaccine. The sequenced DNA: TGTGCCAGCAGCCGGCTAGCGGTAAATGAGCAGTTCTTC. Protein translation: CASSRLAVNEQFF.